These 10 T cell receptor beta chains came from one sample sequenced in a study of cytomegalovirus exposure and HLA in healthy donors. PCR employed 60 Vbeta and 13 Jbeta primers. The method was immunoSEQ multiplex PCR; TCRdb's version includes in-frame clones alone and lacks a portion of them. The sample includes some 80,000 clones. Sequencing used PBMCs. The receptors stem from a woman in her thirties in good health and CMV-seronegative.

This sequence joins TRBV30 and TRBJ1-6, with D perhaps matching TRBD1 (5 bases). V lost 0 bases to trimming and J lost 11 bases, with 17 bases between them. The CDR3 has 15 residues. Germline loops: CDR1 GTSNPN, CDR2 SVGIG (reference sequence). CDR3 sequence: CAWSVGPRGSAPLHF. CDR3 bases: TGTGCCTGGAGTGTAGGCCCTAGGGGATCCGCACCCCTCCACTTT.

This chain connects TRBV6-1 to TRBJ2-2; 11 bases line up with TRBD2. Germline CDR1 reads MNHNS; CDR2 reads SASEGT. This CDR3 is 14 amino acids long. V shed 2 bases, J shed 7 bases, and the junction held 0 bases outside the gene matches. CDR3 residues: CASSELAGGGELFF. DNA of the CDR3: TGTGCCAGCAGTGAACTAGCGGGAGGCGGGGAGCTGTTTTTT.

The gene calls are TRBV6-1 and TRBJ1-1, with D tentatively TRBD1 (5 bases). The germline V and J ends were trimmed by 5 bases and 1 base, with 14 bases remaining between them. CDR1 is MNHNS and CDR2 is SASEGT in the germline V gene. The length of the CDR3 is 15 residues. The CDR3 nucleotides read TGTGCCAGCAGTCCCCTGACAGCTGGGAACACTGAAGCTTTCTTT. This encodes CASSPLTAGNTEAFF.

The gene calls are TRBV6-6 and TRBJ1-1; no reliable D call. The CDR3 contains 13 residues. V lost 6 bases and J lost 6, with 14 bases in between. Germline V gene lookup returns CDR1 MNHNY and CDR2 SVGAGI (reference sequence). The DNA for the CDR3 is TGTGCCAGCAGCAACCCCAGCGGGGCTGAAGCTTTCTTT. Its protein product is CASSNPSGAEAFF.

The V call is TRBV6-5, the J call TRBJ2-5; tentatively, D is TRBD2 (6 bases). Germline V gene lookup returns CDR1 MNHEY and CDR2 SVGAGI. V was trimmed by 9 bases and J by 13 bases, leaving 18 bases between them. This CDR3 contains 11 residues. The CDR3 DNA reads as TGTGCCAGAAGAAGCAGGGAGGTCGCGTACTTC. Translation: CARRSREVAYF.

The chain links TRBV6-5 to TRBJ2-2, with 8 nucleotides matching TRBD1. CDR1 MNHEY and CDR2 SVGAGI come from the germline V gene. The CDR3 is 15 residues long. V lost 6 bases, J lost 4 bases, and 7 bases stayed unmatched. The chain's CDR3 is CASRPGTGLTGELFF. In DNA, the CDR3 is TGTGCCAGCAGACCCGGGACAGGTCTCACCGGGGAGCTGTTTTTT.

The chain uses TRBV6-1 and TRBJ1-5; a possible D gene is TRBD1 (5 bases). This CDR3 is 14 amino acids long. The germline V gene has CDR1 MNHNS and CDR2 SASEGT. V dropped 5 bases and J dropped 2 bases, with 10 bases sitting between them. CDR3 residues: CASSPWGGNQPQHF. In DNA, the CDR3 is TGTGCCAGCAGTCCATGGGGGGGCAATCAGCCCCAGCATTTT.

The chain is built from TRBV5-1 and TRBJ1-1; 12 bases are shared with TRBD1. Germline values: CDR1 SGHRS, CDR2 YFSETQ. The CDR3 has 17 amino acids. V trimming: 3 bases; J trimming: 0 bases; junction bases outside the gene matches: 6. The CDR3 DNA follows: TGCGCCAGCAGCTCGTCGGGGACAGGGGGCTTGAACACTGAAGCTTTCTTT. It specifies CASSSSGTGGLNTEAFF.

As to this clone: The sample carries other DNA sequences with the same CDR3. The chain uses TRBV5-4 and TRBJ1-2; D is perhaps TRBD1 (5 bases). Germline lookup yields CDR1 SGHNT and CDR2 YYREEE (reference sequence). There are 13 residues in the CDR3. Between the trimmed V and J ends, which lost 3 bases and 8 bases, there was a span of 14 bases. CDR3 coding DNA: TGTGCCAGCAGCTCCCTACCAGGGAGGGGCTACACCTTC. This gives the protein CASSSLPGRGYTF. Variable domain in full (rest from reference TRBV5-4 and TRBJ1-2): ETGVTQSPTHLIKTRGQQVTLRCSSQSGHNTVSWYQQALGQGPQFIFQYYREEENGRGNFPPRFSGLQFPNYSSELNVNALELDDSALYLCASSSLPGRGYTFGSGTRLTVV.

V is TRBV2 and J is TRBJ1-1, with a possible D match to TRBD1 (6 bases). CDR3 length equals 14 residues. The germline V gene has CDR1 SNHLY and CDR2 FYNNEI. Trimming removed 5 bases at V and 3 bases at J, with 13 bases between. DNA of the CDR3: TGTGCCAGCAGTTTGGACAGCTTTTACACTGAAGCTTTCTTT. Its translation is CASSLDSFYTEAFF.